This TCR beta chain stems from a study of shared clonotypes between healthy human individuals. V shed 7 bases and J shed 4 bases, with 19 bases lying between them. Germline V CDR1 and CDR2: SQVTM, ANQGSEA. The CDR3 is 14 amino acids. The authors distributed each subset's genomic DNA evenly over several immunoSEQ plates. The quantity of DNA used in unsorted PBMC replicate PCRs was approximately 300 ng, corresponding to about 30,000 T cell genomes. Unsorted PBMC DNA was sequenced on ten immunoSEQ deep assay plates. Generated by immunoSEQ multiplex PCR, the TCRdb table keeps only in-frame clones and is missing some. This sample carries approximately 470,000 clones, approximately 81% of them seen once, and the ten largest clones take 12%. HIV-negative, healthy adults without recent acute infections or vaccinations were the donors.

The V and J genes are TRBV29-1 and TRBJ1-1; tentative D call: TRBD1 (6 bases). Sequencing was done on a sample of PBMCs. The origin of this receptor is a woman aged 40 to 50 in good health. Some clones in this sample may be carry-over from other donors' samples. The CDR3 coding sequence is TGCAGCGCGATGGACAGTTACTACGGCACTGAAGCTTTCTTT. This sequence encodes CSAMDSYYGTEAFF.